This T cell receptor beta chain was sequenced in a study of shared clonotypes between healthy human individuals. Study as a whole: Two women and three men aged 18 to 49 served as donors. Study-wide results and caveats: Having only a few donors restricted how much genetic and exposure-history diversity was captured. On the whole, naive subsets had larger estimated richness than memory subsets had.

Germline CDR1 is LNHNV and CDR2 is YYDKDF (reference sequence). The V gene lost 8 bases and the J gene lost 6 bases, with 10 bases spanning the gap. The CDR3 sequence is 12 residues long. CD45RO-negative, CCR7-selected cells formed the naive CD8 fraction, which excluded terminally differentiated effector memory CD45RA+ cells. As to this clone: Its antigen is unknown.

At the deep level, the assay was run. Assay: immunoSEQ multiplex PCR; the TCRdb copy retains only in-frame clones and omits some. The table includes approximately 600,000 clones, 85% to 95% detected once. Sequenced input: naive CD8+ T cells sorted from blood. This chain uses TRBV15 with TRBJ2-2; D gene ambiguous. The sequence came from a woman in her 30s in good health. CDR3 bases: TGTGCCACCCGAGACCGCGCCGGGGAGCTGTTTTTT. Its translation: CATRDRAGELFF. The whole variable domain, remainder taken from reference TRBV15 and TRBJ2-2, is DAMVIQNPRYQVTQFGKPVTLSCSQTLNHNVMYWYQQKSSQAPKLLFHYYDKDFNNEADTPDNFQSRRPNTSFCFLDIRSPGLGDTAMYLCATRDRAGELFFGEGSRLTVL.